The 2 T cell receptor beta chains reported below all come from one sample, sequenced in a study of pediatric ulcerative colitis. Clones were read by immunoSEQ multiplex PCR, and TCRdb kept only the in-frame ones, dropping some. The table lists 35,000 or so clones, around 73% of them singletons, with 0.65% to 0.75% in the top ten. Rectal tissue came from one to two pinch biopsies taken at colonoscopy. The source material was gut tissue. These receptors were taken from a boy aged 5-17 years with moderate ulcerative colitis.

The chain couples TRBV21-1 to TRBJ1-2; the table's D gene call, TRBD1, was not cross checked with the DNA. TRBV21-1 is termed a pseudogene. The CDR3 is 12 residues long. For the CDR3, the DNA is TGTGCCAGCAGTGGACAGGGAAATGGCTACACCTTC. It codes for CASSGQGNGYTF.

This clone occurred once. This chain connects TRBV6-5 to TRBJ1-5, with D unclear. V was pared by 5 bases and J by 8 bases, with 13 bases between. Germline CDR1 is MNHEY and CDR2 is SVGAGI. The CDR3 covers 13 residues. The DNA for the CDR3 is TGTGCCAGCAGTCAGCCCCCTTTGGAGCCCCAGCATTTT. It codes for CASSQPPLEPQHF.